This entry lists 2 T cell receptor beta chains sequenced from one sample in a study of cytomegalovirus exposure and HLA in healthy donors. Researchers ran the PCR with 60 Vbeta and 13 Jbeta primers. Method: immunoSEQ multiplex PCR; TCRdb's copy keeps in-frame clones and lacks some. The repertoire holds over 150,000 clones, with 70% to 80% as singletons. Material: PBMCs. These receptors originate from a woman aged 40-49 years in good health and CMV-seronegative.

The chain joins TRBV2 to TRBJ2-3; 7 bases are a match to TRBD2. CDR1 and CDR2 from the germline V gene are SNHLY and FYNNEI. CDR3 length: 16 amino acids. V gave up 3 bases and J gave up 4 bases; unmatched junction bases: 10. CDR3 DNA sequence: TGTGCCAGCAGTGAGGGTAGCGGACTAGTCGCAGATACGCAGTATTTT. This codes for CASSEGSGLVADTQYF.

With regard to this clone: The germline gene is not matched at one end of the junction; a read error may be the cause. The gene calls are TRBV6-1 and TRBJ1-6; D not resolved. CDR1 and CDR2 (germline): MNHNS, SASEGT. The CDR3 consists of 13 residues. CDR3 region: CASTVQTDSPLHF. The CDR3 DNA is TGTGCCAGCACGGTACAGACCGATTCGCCCCTCCACTTT.